The clone carrying this T cell receptor (beta chain) appeared many times. The ends lost 5 bases at V and 5 bases at J; junction bases unmatched: 13. The CDR3 spans 16 residues. Germline V CDR1 and CDR2: MNHEY, SVGAGI. TCRdb processed the RT-PCR reads anew with MiXCR; each CDR3 protein has one entry. The sample includes 550,000 to 750,000 distinct CDR3 sequences, approximately 15% seen only once; the top ten take 3% to 4.5%. This chain uses TRBV6-5 with TRBJ2-5, with TRBD1 identical over 8 bases. The TCR originated in a female donor in good health, serving as a healthy control. Sequencing was carried out using memory CD4+ T cells from blood. CDR3 sequence reads: CASSQDRALSLETQYF. The CDR3, as DNA: TGTGCCAGCAGTCAGGACAGGGCTCTCTCTCTGGAGACCCAGTACTTC.